This entry lists 30 T cell receptor beta chains sequenced from one sample in a study of cytomegalovirus exposure and HLA in healthy donors. 60 Vbeta and 13 Jbeta primers were used in PCR. The repertoire was sequenced with immunoSEQ multiplex PCR; TCRdb's copy has only in-frame clones and lacks some. This sample has about 85,000 clones; about 62% occur once, and the top ten carry roughly 3.9%. The sequencing sample was made of PBMCs. All receptors derive from a man younger than 45 in good health and CMV-seronegative.

The chain has TRBV9 and TRBJ2-1; D might be TRBD2 (6 bases). The germline V gene has CDR1 SGDLS and CDR2 YYNGEE. Between the trimmed V and J ends, which lost 2 bases and 6 bases, there was a span of 9 bases. The CDR3 has 13 amino acids. This chain's CDR3 is CASSVGGINEQFF. CDR3 bases: TGTGCCAGCAGCGTGGGCGGGATCAATGAGCAGTTCTTC.

CDR3 in amino acids: CASSQVGLSTDTQYF. DNA for the CDR3: TGCGCCAGCAGCCAAGTAGGACTATCCACAGATACGCAGTATTTT. The gene calls are TRBV4-1 and TRBJ2-3; maybe TRBD2 (6 bases). The CDR3 contains 15 residues. Trimming left V 1 base short and J 2 bases short, with 10 bases between. Germline-derived CDR1 and CDR2 are MGHRA and YSYEKL.

The chain couples TRBV19 to TRBJ2-6, with 8 bases matching TRBD2. The germline gives CDR1 LNHDA, CDR2 SQIVND (reference sequence). The CDR3 covers 19 residues. Losses at the gene ends were 5 bases for V and 0 bases for J; bases not matched to a gene: 12. The CDR3 here is CASSRGVAGFNSGANVLTF. CDR3 nucleotide sequence: TGTGCCAGTAGTCGCGGGGTAGCGGGATTTAACTCTGGGGCCAACGTCCTGACTTTC.

This clone was seen only once. V is TRBV19 and J is TRBJ2-7, with TRBD1 identical over 11 bases. J gave up 7 bases and V 6 bases, and 14 bases lay outside the gene matches. Germline lookup yields CDR1 LNHDA and CDR2 SQIVND (reference sequence). The CDR3 has 16 residues. CDR3 nucleotide sequence: TGTGCCAGTAGGAGGTTCGGACAGGGGGCCGCCGGAGAGCAGTACTTC. Translating it yields CASRRFGQGAAGEQYF.

The chain couples TRBV5-4 to TRBJ2-1, with D tentatively TRBD2 (7 bases). In germline, CDR1 is SGHNT, CDR2 YYREEE (reference sequence). The germline V and J ends were trimmed by 2 bases and 5 bases, with 14 bases remaining between them. The CDR3 has 15 amino acids. The CDR3, as DNA: TGTGCCAGCAGCTTACCGGGGGGCCATAACAATGAGCAGTTCTTC. This codes for CASSLPGGHNNEQFF. The full variable domain, completed using reference TRBV5-4 and TRBJ2-1, is ETGVTQSPTHLIKTRGQQVTLRCSSQSGHNTVSWYQQALGQGPQFIFQYYREEENGRGNFPPRFSGLQFPNYSSELNVNALELDDSALYLCASSLPGGHNNEQFFGPGTRLTVL.

The chain is built from TRBV5-1 and TRBJ1-1; D call uncertain. This CDR3 spans 14 amino acids. Germline lookup yields CDR1 SGHRS and CDR2 YFSETQ. Trimming took 4 bases from V and 5 from J, leaving 15 bases between them. CDR3 in amino acids: CASSPGAQETEAFF. DNA for the CDR3: TGCGCCAGCAGCCCGGGAGCCCAGGAGACTGAAGCTTTCTTT. The full variable domain, with the rest looked up from reference TRBV5-1 and TRBJ1-1, is KAGVTQTPRYLIKTRGQQVTLSCSPISGHRSVSWYQQTPGQGLQFLFEYFSETQRNKGNFPGRFSGRQFSNSRSEMNVSTLELGDSALYLCASSPGAQETEAFFGQGTRLTVV.

The genes are TRBV19 and TRBJ2-4; a possible D gene is TRBD2 (6 bases). The V end was cut by 7 bases, the J end by 0 bases, with 19 bases between. Germline V CDR1 and CDR2: LNHDA, SQIVND (reference sequence). This CDR3 is built from 17 residues. The CDR3 bases are TGTGCCAGTAATCGGGGGTGGGGAGCCTTAGCCAAAAACATTCAGTACTTC. Translating it yields CASNRGWGALAKNIQYF.

V and J are TRBV27 and TRBJ1-6, with 7 bases aligning to TRBD1. With V trimmed by 2 bases and J by 7 bases, 11 bases remained unmatched. The germline CDR1 and CDR2 sequences are MNHEY and SMNVEV (reference sequence). This CDR3 region has 17 residues. CDR3 coding DNA: TGTGCCAGCAGTTTACGCTACCTCAGGGGGGACAATTCACCCCTCCACTTT. Encoded protein: CASSLRYLRGDNSPLHF.

The gene calls are TRBV9 and TRBJ2-3; no reliable D call. V was pared by 0 bases and J by 0 bases, with 11 bases between. CDR3 length equals 16 residues. Germline-derived CDR1 and CDR2 are SGDLS and YYNGEE. CDR3 sequence: CASSVGGGPSTDTQYF. CDR3 DNA sequence: TGTGCCAGCAGCGTAGGTGGCGGCCCTAGCACAGATACGCAGTATTTT.

This clone was found a few times. The chain links TRBV28 to TRBJ2-7; D perhaps matches TRBD2 (7 bases). Trimming pared 3 bases from V and 9 bases from J, leaving 15 bases between. The length of the CDR3 is 13 residues. Germline CDR1 MDHEN, CDR2 SYDVKM. The chain's CDR3 is CASSFGGAGWQYF. CDR3 in DNA: TGTGCCAGCAGTTTTGGGGGGGCTGGTTGGCAGTACTTC. The variable domain in full, with the rest retrieved from reference TRBV28 and TRBJ2-7, is DVKVTQSSRYLVKRTGEKVFLECVQDMDHENMFWYRQDPGLGLRLIYFSYDVKMKEKGDIPEGYSVSREKKERFSLILESASTNQTSMYLCASSFGGAGWQYFGPGTRLTVT.

The rearrangement joins TRBV4-1 to TRBJ1-5, with 7 bases fitting TRBD1. Germline loops: CDR1 MGHRA, CDR2 YSYEKL. This CDR3 contains 15 residues. V gave up 0 bases and J gave up 1 base; unmatched junction bases: 0. This CDR3 is CASSQETGSNQPQHF. As DNA, the CDR3 is TGCGCCAGCAGCCAAGAGACAGGGAGCAATCAGCCCCAGCATTTT.

The rearrangement links TRBV6-1 to TRBJ2-1; D perhaps matches TRBD1 (6 bases). Germline assignment: CDR1 MNHNS and CDR2 SASEGT. V gave up 10 bases and J gave up 5 bases, with 9 bases separating them. The CDR3 spans 11 residues. The CDR3 reads CAIHRDNEQFF. In DNA form, the CDR3 reads TGTGCCATCCACAGGGACAATGAGCAGTTCTTC.

The CDR3 region is CSVYRSGANVLTF. CDR3 coding DNA: TGCAGCGTATACAGGTCTGGGGCCAACGTCCTGACTTTC. V is TRBV29-1 and J is TRBJ2-6; the D gene is possibly TRBD1 (5 bases). V dropped 6 bases and J dropped 1 base, with 7 bases sitting between them. Germline V gene data show CDR1 as SQVTM and CDR2 as ANQGSEA. The CDR3 is 13 residues long. Supplemented by reference TRBV29-1 and TRBJ2-6, the full variable domain reads SAVISQKPSRDICQRGTSLTIQCQVDSQVTMMFWYRQQPGQSLTLIATANQGSEATYESGFVIDKFPISRPNLTFSTLTVSNMSPEDSSIYLCSVYRSGANVLTFGAGSRLTVL.

This clone was picked up a small number of times. The J gene is TRBJ2-5, the V gene TRBV27; 7 bases are a match to TRBD1. CDR3 length equals 14 residues. Germline assignment: CDR1 MNHEY and CDR2 SMNVEV (reference sequence). After removal of 4 bases from V and 2 bases from J, the junction contained 4 bases not matched to a gene. CDR3 DNA: TGTGCCAGCAGTTCAGAGGGACAGCAAGAGACCCAGTACTTC. Translation gives CASSSEGQQETQYF.

The chain carries TRBV5-4 and TRBJ2-7; the match to TRBD2 covers 7 bases. The J segment lost 0 bases and the V segment lost 0 bases, leaving 0 bases of the junction unmatched. The CDR3 totals 14 residues. Germline-derived CDR1 and CDR2 are SGHNT and YYREEE (reference sequence). The CDR3 nucleotides read TGTGCCAGCAGCTTGGGGGACTACTCCTACGAGCAGTACTTC. As protein: CASSLGDYSYEQYF.

The genes are TRBV7-3 and TRBJ2-5; the match to TRBD1 covers 9 bases. V lost 5 bases, J lost 3 bases, and 16 bases stayed unmatched. Looked up from germline, CDR1 is SGHTA and CDR2 is FQGTGA. CDR3 length: 18 residues. CDR3 sequence: CASSRDRVGQHSEETQYF. Here the CDR3 DNA reads TGTGCCAGCAGCCGGGACAGGGTTGGTCAGCACTCCGAAGAGACCCAGTACTTC. Variable domain in full (rest from reference TRBV7-3 and TRBJ2-5): GAGVSQTPSNKVTEKGKYVELRCDPISGHTALYWYRQSLGQGPEFLIYFQGTGAADDSGLPNDRFFAVRPEGSVSTLKIQRTERGDSAVYLCASSRDRVGQHSEETQYFGPGTRLLVL.

J is TRBJ1-2 and V is TRBV5-1; no definite D call. CDR3 size: 12 residues. CDR1 SGHRS and CDR2 YFSETQ come from the germline V gene. Trimming removed 2 bases at V and 8 bases at J, with 10 bases between. The CDR3: CASSLTADGYTF. The CDR3 DNA follows: TGCGCCAGCAGCTTAACAGCGGACGGCTACACCTTC.

The chain recombines TRBV5-8 with TRBJ2-5, with 13 bases lining up with TRBD2. V trimming: 4 bases; J trimming: 4 bases; junction bases outside the gene matches: 7. Germline-derived CDR1 and CDR2 are SGHTS and YDEGEE. The CDR3 loop spans 16 amino acids. For the CDR3, the DNA is TGTGCCAGCAGCGCGGGACTAGCGGGAAGGGGAGAGACCCAGTACTTC. Its translation: CASSAGLAGRGETQYF.

The V and J genes are TRBV18 and TRBJ1-4; 7 bases are a match to TRBD1. J lost 4 bases, V lost 2 bases, and 4 bases had no gene match. The germline CDR1 and CDR2 sequences are KGHSH and LQKENI. The CDR3 is made up of 15 amino acids. The CDR3 sequence: CASSPTGVGNEKLFF. CDR3 sequence (DNA): TGTGCCAGCTCACCAACAGGGGTCGGTAATGAAAAACTGTTTTTT.

This clone was picked up a small number of times. The chain links TRBV29-1 to TRBJ2-7, with 7 bases lining up with TRBD1. The CDR3 sequence is 14 residues long. J lost 3 bases, V lost 0 bases, and 5 bases had no gene match. CDR1 is SQVTM, CDR2 ANQGSEA, per germline. The chain's CDR3 is CSVEDRAGGYEQYF. The CDR3 DNA is TGCAGCGTTGAAGATCGGGCAGGGGGCTACGAGCAGTACTTC.

The rearrangement links TRBV9 to TRBJ2-3; TRBD1 matches at 9 bases. CDR1 and CDR2 (germline): SGDLS, YYNGEE. Trimming at V came to 4 bases and at J to 2 bases, leaving 8 bases not matched to a gene. The CDR3 has 16 amino acids. The CDR3: CASSLRTGDNTDTQYF. CDR3 coding DNA: TGTGCCAGCAGCCTCCGGACAGGGGACAACACAGATACGCAGTATTTT.

This clone has a handful of counts. The rearrangement joins TRBV4-1 to TRBJ2-3; 11 nucleotides line up with TRBD2. The CDR3 is 19 amino acids. V shed 0 bases, J shed 2 bases, and the junction held 10 bases outside the gene matches. Germline V CDR1 and CDR2: MGHRA, YSYEKL. CDR3 coding DNA: TGCGCCAGCAGCCAAGATCCTAGCGGGGGGTACCAATACACAGATACGCAGTATTTT. The encoded protein is CASSQDPSGGYQYTDTQYF.

The CDR3 coding sequence is TGTGCCAGCAGTTCTAGAAACACCATATATTTT. Its protein product is CASSSRNTIYF. The V gene is TRBV6-5, the J gene TRBJ1-3; D is ambiguous. The CDR3 has 11 residues. The germline V gene has CDR1 MNHEY and CDR2 SVGAGI. Deletions cut 4 bases from V and 5 bases from J, with 3 bases between.

The V call is TRBV28, the J call TRBJ2-3; 13 nucleotides match TRBD2. The germline CDR1 and CDR2 sequences are MDHEN and SYDVKM. V dropped 3 bases and J dropped 2; count of bases not matched to a gene: 5. This CDR3 region has 17 residues. Written as DNA, the CDR3 is TGTGCCAGCAGTTTCCCCACTAGCGGGAGGGCCACAGATACGCAGTATTTT. Amino acid sequence: CASSFPTSGRATDTQYF.

The chain has TRBV11-2 and TRBJ2-7; 8 bases fit TRBD2. This CDR3 has 13 residues. The germline gives CDR1 SGHAT, CDR2 FQNNGV. With 6 bases clipped from V and 3 bases from J, the junction kept 4 bases outside the gene matches. DNA for the CDR3: TGTGCCAGCAGGCTAGCGGGCATCTACGAGCAGTACTTC. It is translated as CASRLAGIYEQYF.

The chain links TRBV27 to TRBJ2-1, with a possible D match to TRBD2 (7 bases). Trimming removed 8 bases at V and 3 bases at J, with 20 bases between. The CDR3 runs to 16 residues. The germline CDR1 and CDR2 sequences are MNHEY and SMNVEV (reference sequence). The CDR3 loop is CASGSLMGGRYNEQFF. CDR3 DNA: TGTGCCAGCGGCTCTCTTATGGGGGGGCGCTACAATGAGCAGTTCTTC.

The V gene is TRBV5-1, the J gene TRBJ2-5, with a tentative D call TRBD2 (6 bases). Germline CDR1 SGHRS, CDR2 YFSETQ. CDR3 length: 16 amino acids. Trimming removed 3 bases from V and 4 bases from J, with 19 bases in between. The CDR3 sequence is CASSSLLRGEGETQYF. The CDR3 DNA reads as TGCGCCAGCAGCTCGCTTTTGCGGGGAGAGGGAGAGACCCAGTACTTC.

V usage is TRBV6-5 and J usage is TRBJ1-1; 9 bases fit TRBD1. The trim removed 6 bases at V and 6 bases at J, leaving 8 bases unmatched. Germline lookup yields CDR1 MNHEY and CDR2 SVGAGI. CDR3 length: 14 residues. CDR3: CASSRSRDRAEAFF. The CDR3 DNA is TGTGCCAGCAGCCGGTCCCGGGACAGGGCTGAAGCTTTCTTT.

This clone was counted between two and nine times. V is TRBV5-1 and J is TRBJ2-4, with 7 nucleotides matching TRBD2. The CDR3 covers 14 residues. Germline trimming cut 7 bases from V and 7 bases from J; bases unmatched to any gene: 11. Germline lookup yields CDR1 SGHRS and CDR2 YFSETQ. CDR3: CASGEGPSSNIQYF. The DNA for the CDR3 is TGCGCCAGCGGGGAGGGCCCTTCGTCTAACATTCAGTACTTC.

This sequence joins TRBV6-6 and TRBJ1-5; perhaps TRBD1 as D (5 bases). The germline V gene encodes CDR1 MNHNY and CDR2 SVGAGI (reference sequence). V dropped 7 bases and J dropped 7 bases, with 11 bases sitting between them. This CDR3 contains 12 residues. The DNA for the CDR3 is TGTGCCAGCACTCAGGGTGGGCAGCCCCAGCATTTT. Its protein product is CASTQGGQPQHF.